This T cell receptor (beta chain) stems from a study of blood T cells in healthy people across ages. Between the trimmed V and J ends, which lost 0 bases and 4 bases, there was a span of 16 bases. The CDR3 totals 17 residues. Germline CDR1 is LGHNA and CDR2 is YNFKEQ. In the case of this clonotype: The antigen is not known.

The authors ran a second PCR of roughly 6 to 12 cycles using a sample-barcoded 5' primer and a J-beta primer mix. Tags on each cDNA molecule came from a template-switch adaptor with 12 random nucleotides. Each sample provided no less than 2.5 million CDR3-containing paired-end reads. TCRdb independently ran MiXCR on the 5' RACE reads; one entry per CDR3 protein. Of about 1,500,000 distinct CDR3 sequences in the sample, approximately 42% were seen once. The study isolated at least 6.5 million PBMCs from each sample. The study, taken as a whole, reports: Older age coincided with a roughly linear decline in TCR beta diversity per million T cells.

Sequenced sample: blood. J is TRBJ1-3 and V is TRBV4-2; possibly TRBD1 for D (5 bases). The sequence derives from a woman younger than 35 in good health. The CDR3 is CASSQDRGLGLGNTIYF. The CDR3 DNA reads as TGTGCCAGCAGCCAAGATAGGGGACTCGGCCTGGGAAACACCATATATTTT.